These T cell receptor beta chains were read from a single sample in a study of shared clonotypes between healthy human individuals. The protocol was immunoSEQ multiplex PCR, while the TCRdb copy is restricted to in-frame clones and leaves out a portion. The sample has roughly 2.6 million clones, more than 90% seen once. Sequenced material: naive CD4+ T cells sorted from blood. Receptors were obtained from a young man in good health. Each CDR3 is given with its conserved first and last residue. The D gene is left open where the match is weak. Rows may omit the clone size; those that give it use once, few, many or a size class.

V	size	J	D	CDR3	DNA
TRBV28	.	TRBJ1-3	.	CASSLGTGGNTIYF	TGTGCCAGCAGTTTAGGAACAGGCGGAAACACCATATATTTT
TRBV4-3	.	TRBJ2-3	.	CASSQGSTVYTQYF	TGCGCCAGCAGCCAAGGGTCTACAGTCTATACGCAGTATTTT
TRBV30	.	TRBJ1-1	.	CAWSEGQGWTEAFF	TGTGCCTGGAGTGAGGGGCAGGGTTGGACTGAAGCTTTCTTT
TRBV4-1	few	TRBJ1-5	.	CASSQESNGYNQPQHF	TGCGCCAGCAGCCAAGAATCCAACGGCTACAATCAGCCCCAGCATTTT
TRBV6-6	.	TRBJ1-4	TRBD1	CASGFGTGDEKLFF	TGTGCCAGTGGGTTCGGGACAGGGGATGAAAAACTGTTTTTT
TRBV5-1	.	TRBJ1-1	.	CASSAQGGNTEAFF	TGCGCCAGCAGCGCCCAGGGAGGGAACACTGAAGCTTTCTTT
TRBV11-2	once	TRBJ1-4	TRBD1	CASSLTQGAWEKLFF	TGTGCCAGCAGCTTAACGCAGGGGGCTTGGGAAAAACTGTTTTTT
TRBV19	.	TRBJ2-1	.	CASSQPQGHNEQFF	TGTGCCAGTTCCCAACCTCAGGGCCACAATGAGCAGTTCTTC
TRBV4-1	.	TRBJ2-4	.	CASSQDTSYLAKNIQYF	TGCGCCAGCAGCCAAGATACCAGTTACTTAGCCAAAAACATTCAGTACTTC
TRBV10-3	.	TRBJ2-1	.	CAISERGNDNEQFF	TGTGCCATCAGTGAACGCGGGAATGACAATGAGCAGTTCTTC
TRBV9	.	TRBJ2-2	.	CASSLSLYKVTGELFF	TGTGCCAGCAGCCTAAGTCTTTATAAGGTCACCGGGGAGCTGTTTTTT
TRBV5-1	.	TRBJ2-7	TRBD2	CASSGGVNSYEQYF	TGCGCCAGCAGCGGGGGGGTAAATTCCTACGAGCAGTACTTC
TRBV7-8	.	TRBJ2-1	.	CASSRAGINNEQFF	TGTGCCAGCAGCAGGGCAGGGATCAACAATGAGCAGTTCTTC
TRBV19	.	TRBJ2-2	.	CASMRGAGELFF	TGTGCCAGTATGAGGGGGGCCGGGGAGCTGTTTTTT
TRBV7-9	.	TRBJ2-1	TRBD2	CASSSPSGGIDEQFF	TGTGCCAGCAGCTCCCCTAGCGGGGGAATAGATGAGCAGTTCTTC
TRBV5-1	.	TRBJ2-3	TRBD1	CASSLVLGGDTDTQYF	TGCGCCAGCAGCTTGGTGTTAGGGGGCGATACAGATACGCAGTATTTT
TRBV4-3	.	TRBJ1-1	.	CASSQGIGQTNTEAFF	TGCGCCAGCAGCCAAGGTATAGGACAGACGAACACTGAAGCTTTCTTT
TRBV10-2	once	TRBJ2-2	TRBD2	CASRGTSGGVNTGELFF	TGCGCCAGCAGGGGGACTAGCGGGGGAGTGAACACCGGGGAGCTGTTTTTT
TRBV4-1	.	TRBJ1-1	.	CASSPELRGNTEAFF	TGCGCCAGCAGCCCCGAGCTGCGGGGGAACACTGAAGCTTTCTTT
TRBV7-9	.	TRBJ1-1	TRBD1	CASRDRGRNTEAFF	TGTGCCAGCAGGGACAGGGGCAGGAACACTGAAGCTTTCTTT
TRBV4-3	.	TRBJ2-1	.	CASSQTAGQNLPSSYNEQFF	TGCGCCAGCAGCCAAACGGCGGGACAGAACCTCCCGAGCTCCTACAATGAGCAGTTCTTC
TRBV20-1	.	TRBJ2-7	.	CSARAAEQYF	TGCAGTGCTAGAGCGGCAGAGCAGTACTTC
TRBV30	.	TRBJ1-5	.	CAWPLKGRSNQPQHF	TGTGCCTGGCCTCTCAAGGGACGGAGCAATCAGCCCCAGCATTTT
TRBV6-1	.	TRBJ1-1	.	CASSPGSGFRAFF	TGTGCCAGCAGTCCGGGAAGCGGTTTCCGAGCTTTCTTT
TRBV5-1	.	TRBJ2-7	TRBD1	CASSFQQGALNEQYF	TGCGCCAGCAGCTTTCAACAGGGGGCGCTTAACGAGCAGTACTTC
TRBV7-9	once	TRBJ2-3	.	CASSPRLVTDTQYF	TGTGCCAGCAGCCCCAGGCTAGTCACAGATACGCAGTATTTT
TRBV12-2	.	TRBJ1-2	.	CASRLKSGYTF	TGTGCAAGTCGCTTAAAATCTGGCTACACCTTC
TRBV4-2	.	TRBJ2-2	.	CASSRTDFGQSTGELFF	TGTGCCAGCAGCCGGACTGACTTTGGACAGTCCACCGGGGAGCTGTTTTTT
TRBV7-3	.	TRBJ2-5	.	CASSLTPSQETQYF	TGTGCCAGCAGCTTAACCCCAAGCCAAGAGACCCAGTACTTC
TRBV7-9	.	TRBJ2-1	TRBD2	CASSLELAGGGYNEQFF	TGTGCCAGCAGCTTAGAGTTAGCGGGAGGGGGCTACAATGAGCAGTTCTTC
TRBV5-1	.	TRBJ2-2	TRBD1	CASSLGIRTGGTGELFF	TGCGCCAGCAGCTTAGGCATACGGACAGGGGGCACCGGGGAGCTGTTTTTT
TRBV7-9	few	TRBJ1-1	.	CASSLFKMNTEAFF	TGTGCCAGCAGCTTATTCAAGATGAACACTGAAGCTTTCTTT
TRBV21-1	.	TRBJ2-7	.	CASSKVVRSSPPPF	TGTGCCAGCAGCAAGGTGGTAAGATCTTCTCCTCCCCCATTC
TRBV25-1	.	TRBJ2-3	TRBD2	CASSALAVSTDTQYF	TGTGCCAGCAGTGCCCTAGCGGTTAGCACAGATACGCAGTATTTT
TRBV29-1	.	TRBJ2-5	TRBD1	CSVGDRPVETQYF	TGCAGCGTAGGGGACAGGCCCGTGGAGACCCAGTACTTC
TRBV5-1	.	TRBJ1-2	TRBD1	CASSLTGTDYGYTF	TGCGCCAGCAGCCTGACAGGGACGGACTATGGCTACACCTTC
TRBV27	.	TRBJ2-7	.	CALLRGFGYEQYF	TGTGCCCTTTTGAGAGGGTTCGGCTACGAGCAGTACTTC
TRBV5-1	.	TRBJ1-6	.	CASREGIANSPLHF	TGCGCCAGCAGGGAGGGTATAGCGAATTCACCCCTCCACTTT
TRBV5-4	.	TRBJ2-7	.	CASSLGQGGYEQYF	TGTGCCAGCAGCTTGGGACAGGGAGGCTACGAGCAGTACTTC
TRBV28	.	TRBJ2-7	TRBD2	CASSGGGGGNYEQYF	TGTGCCAGCAGTGGTGGTGGCGGGGGGAACTACGAGCAGTACTTC
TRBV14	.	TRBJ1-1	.	CASSQDRTMNTEAFF	TGTGCCAGCAGCCAAGACAGGACGATGAACACTGAAGCTTTCTTT
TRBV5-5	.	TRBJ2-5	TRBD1	CASSLATTGARETQYF	TGTGCCAGCAGCTTGGCCACAACAGGGGCCCGGGAGACCCAGTACTTC
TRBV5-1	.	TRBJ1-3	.	CASSMDTSSGNTIYF	TGCGCCAGCAGCATGGACACGAGCTCTGGAAACACCATATATTTT
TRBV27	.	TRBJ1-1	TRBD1	CASSLRQGYTEAFF	TGTGCCAGCAGTCTCCGACAGGGCTACACTGAAGCTTTCTTT